The next 25 T cell receptor beta chains were all read from a single sample in a study of cytomegalovirus exposure and HLA in healthy donors. PCR primers comprised 60 Vbeta and 13 Jbeta primers. Sequencing was performed with immunoSEQ multiplex PCR; in TCRdb, only in-frame clones are kept and a portion is missing. The repertoire holds 160,000 or so clones, with over 60% as singletons. The sequenced material came from PBMCs. The receptors were gathered from a woman between 25 and 40 years old in good health and CMV-seronegative.

V is TRBV7-2 and J is TRBJ2-5, with 15 nucleotides matching TRBD2. Germline V gives CDR1 SGHTA, CDR2 FQGNSA. The ends lost 4 bases at V and 4 bases at J; junction bases unmatched: 7. The length of the CDR3 is 17 residues. The CDR3: CASSSLGLAGGGETQYF. The CDR3 coding sequence is TGTGCCAGCAGCTCCCTCGGACTAGCGGGAGGGGGAGAGACCCAGTACTTC.

This rearrangement joins TRBV6-6 to TRBJ2-5; the D is unclear. The J call may be in error: the DNA end matches TRBJ2-7 better. CDR1 MNHNY and CDR2 SVGAGI come from the germline V gene (reference sequence). This CDR3 region has 14 residues. The CDR3 coding sequence is TGTGCCAGCTCCTACGGGTCGATCTCCTACGAGCAGTACTTC. Its translation is CASSYGSISYEQYF.

The V gene is TRBV13, the J gene TRBJ1-4; D unresolved. Per the germline V gene, CDR1 is PRHDT and CDR2 is FYEKMQ (reference sequence). The CDR3 has 11 amino acids. V lost 4 bases and J lost 7, with 4 bases in between. CDR3 in DNA: TGTGCCAGCAGCTACGGTGAAAAACTGTTTTTT. This translates into CASSYGEKLFF.

The chain has TRBV11-3 and TRBJ2-2; no clear D gene. CDR1 is SGHNT, CDR2 YENEEA, per germline. V lost 2 bases, J lost 6 bases, and 4 bases lay in between. This CDR3 is 12 amino acids long. The DNA of the CDR3 is TGTGCCAGCAGCTTATTCTCCGGGGAGCTGTTTTTT. Translation gives CASSLFSGELFF.

The chain links TRBV7-3 to TRBJ2-4; TRBD1 matches at 8 bases. Germline V lookup: CDR1 SGHTA, CDR2 FQGTGA. The CDR3 totals 13 residues. J gave up 8 bases and V 5 bases, and 5 bases lay outside the gene matches. CDR3 DNA sequence: TGTGCCAGCAGCCCGGACAGGGAGGACATTCAGTACTTC. Translated: CASSPDREDIQYF. Based on the CDR3 plus reference TRBV7-3 and TRBJ2-4, the full variable domain is GAGVSQTPSNKVTEKGKYVELRCDPISGHTALYWYRQSLGQGPEFLIYFQGTGAADDSGLPNDRFFAVRPEGSVSTLKIQRTERGDSAVYLCASSPDREDIQYFGAGTRLSVL.

The rearrangement joins TRBV7-9 to TRBJ1-2, with D unresolved. The CDR3 has 16 residues. The V and J ends lost 3 bases and 0 bases respectively, with 14 bases between them. Germline V lookup: CDR1 SEHNR, CDR2 FQNEAQ (reference sequence). CDR3 residues: CASSLRRPSTNYGYTF. CDR3 DNA sequence: TGTGCCAGCAGCTTGAGGAGGCCGTCGACTAACTATGGCTACACCTTC.

This chain connects TRBV19 to TRBJ1-5; 10 bases are a match to TRBD1. The CDR3 is made up of 17 amino acids. The V and J ends lost 8 bases and 5 bases, in that order; junction bases with no gene match: 15. Germline values: CDR1 LNHDA, CDR2 SQIVND (reference sequence). In DNA form, the CDR3 reads TGTGCCAGTCAGCCCTGGCCCGGGACAGGGGAGGATCAGCCCCAGCATTTT. As protein: CASQPWPGTGEDQPQHF.

The V call is TRBV19, the J call TRBJ2-1; 13 bases map to TRBD2. V lost 5 bases, J lost 1 base, and 11 bases stayed unmatched. The CDR3 contains 19 residues. Germline CDR1 reads LNHDA; CDR2 reads SQIVND (reference sequence). CDR3 sequence reads: CASSGRTSGSVGSYNEQFF. The CDR3 DNA sequence: TGTGCCAGTAGTGGTCGGACTAGCGGGAGTGTTGGATCCTACAATGAGCAGTTCTTC.

This clone occurred a few times. The CDR3 protein is CASSLGLAGGIEETQYF. The CDR3 region has the DNA TGTGCCAGCAGTTTGGGACTAGCGGGAGGGATAGAAGAGACCCAGTACTTC. The gene calls are TRBV27 and TRBJ2-5, with 16 bases matching TRBD2. V shed 3 bases and J 3 bases; nucleotides not matched to a gene: 4. The CDR3 extends over 17 amino acids. The germline V gene has CDR1 MNHEY and CDR2 SMNVEV (reference sequence).

This clone was observed a handful of times. The rearrangement uses TRBV6-5 and TRBJ2-2; 7 nucleotides line up with TRBD1. CDR1 MNHEY and CDR2 SVGAGI come from the germline V gene. Trimming cost V 2 bases and J 4 bases; bases outside gene matches: 7. The CDR3 loop spans 16 amino acids. Here the CDR3 DNA reads TGTGCCAGCAGTTACCACCCGACAGGGCTCACCGGGGAGCTGTTTTTT. It yields the protein CASSYHPTGLTGELFF.

The rearrangement uses TRBV4-2 and TRBJ2-1; D is unresolved. The CDR3 consists of 18 residues. Trimming took off 0 bases at V and 0 bases at J, with 15 bases between the two ends. In germline, CDR1 is LGHNA, CDR2 YNFKEQ. This CDR3 reads CASSQDGNFWSSYNEQFF. CDR3 sequence (DNA): TGTGCCAGCAGCCAAGACGGAAACTTTTGGAGCTCCTACAATGAGCAGTTCTTC.

J is TRBJ1-1 and V is TRBV7-9; TRBD1 might be the D (6 bases). V was pared by 5 bases and J by 1 base, with 20 bases between. CDR1 SEHNR and CDR2 FQNEAQ come from the germline V gene (reference sequence). This CDR3 is 17 amino acids long. CDR3 sequence (DNA): TGTGCCAGCAGCAAAAACAGGGAGATTCGGACGAACACTGAAGCTTTCTTT. Translated: CASSKNREIRTNTEAFF.

This sequence joins TRBV14 and TRBJ2-1; D call uncertain. From germline, CDR1 is SGHDN and CDR2 FVKESK. Trimming took 2 bases from V and 0 from J, leaving 14 bases between them. The CDR3 runs 17 residues. CDR3 nucleotides: TGTGCCAGCAGCCAATCTCGCCACACCTCCTCCTACAATGAGCAGTTCTTC. It codes for CASSQSRHTSSYNEQFF.

This chain connects TRBV7-2 to TRBJ2-2; no clear D. Deletions cut 1 base from V and 4 bases from J, with 7 bases between. CDR1 and CDR2 (germline): SGHTA, FQGNSA. The CDR3 covers 14 residues. CDR3 DNA sequence: TGTGCCAGCAGCTTAGTCTGGCCCACCGGGGAGCTGTTTTTT. Translation: CASSLVWPTGELFF.

V gene TRBV6-6 combines with J gene TRBJ2-7; 10 bases are a match to TRBD2. Trimming took 5 bases from V and 6 from J; bases not matched to a gene: 4. Germline V gives CDR1 MNHNY, CDR2 SVGAGI (reference sequence). CDR3 length: 13 amino acids. The CDR3 DNA reads TGTGCCAGCAGTGTAGCGGGAGGCGCCGAGCAGTACTTC. Translated: CASSVAGGAEQYF.

This clone was seen more than once but under ten times. The CDR3 sequence is CASSQGGGTGGYTF. DNA of the CDR3: TGCGCCAGCAGCCAAGGTGGTGGAACGGGAGGCTACACCTTC. The J gene is TRBJ1-2, the V gene TRBV4-3, with D unresolved. The length of the CDR3 is 14 residues. V lost 1 base, J lost 8 bases, and 14 bases lay in between. The V gene's germline CDR1 is LGHNA and CDR2 YSLEER.

This clone was recorded a few times. The CDR3 region is CASSLSPGGGYGYTF. The CDR3 bases are TGTGCCAGCAGCTTATCCCCAGGGGGAGGCTATGGCTACACCTTC. The V call is TRBV7-3, the J call TRBJ1-2, with 7 nucleotides matching TRBD1. Unmatched junction bases numbered 7, after V lost 2 bases and J lost 4 bases. CDR3 length: 15 residues. The V gene's germline CDR1 is SGHTA and CDR2 FQGTGA.

The genes are TRBV9 and TRBJ2-1, with D hard to call. The CDR3 sequence is 16 residues long. The V gene's germline CDR1 is SGDLS and CDR2 YYNGEE. The ends were cut back, 4 bases at V and 0 bases at J, with 14 bases in the middle. The CDR3 DNA sequence: TGTGCCAGCAGCTCCACTTCTCCGGTCTCCTACAATGAGCAGTTCTTC. Translation: CASSSTSPVSYNEQFF. The full variable domain, its missing parts supplied by reference TRBV9 and TRBJ2-1, is DSGVTQTPKHLITATGQRVTLRCSPRSGDLSVYWYQQSLDQGLQFLIQYYNGEERAKGNILERFSAQQFPDLHSELNLSSLELGDSALYFCASSSTSPVSYNEQFFGPGTRLTVL.

The chain employs TRBV7-2 and TRBJ2-7, with 11 bases aligning to TRBD2. Looked up from germline, CDR1 is SGHTA and CDR2 is FQGNSA. Trimming at V came to 5 bases and at J to 3 bases, leaving 3 bases not matched to a gene. The CDR3 is 14 amino acids. DNA for the CDR3: TGTGCCAGCAGCAAGGGACTAGCGGACTACGAGCAGTACTTC. Its translation: CASSKGLADYEQYF.

The chain uses TRBV5-1 and TRBJ1-4; D may be TRBD1 (6 bases). Trimming removed 3 bases from V and 4 bases from J, with 10 bases in between. Looked up from germline, CDR1 is SGHRS and CDR2 is YFSETQ. The CDR3 length is 14 residues. Here the CDR3 DNA reads TGCGCCAGCAGCTCGGGACAAATTAATGAAAAACTGTTTTTT. Residues: CASSSGQINEKLFF.

This chain joins TRBV7-2 and TRBJ1-1; tentative D call: TRBD1 (5 bases). The CDR3 extends over 14 amino acids. Trimming shortened V by 5 bases and J by 4 bases, and 14 bases separated the two germline ends. CDR1 and CDR2 (germline): SGHTA, FQGNSA. CDR3 protein: CASSTRQSGTEAFF. The CDR3 coding sequence is TGTGCCAGCAGCACACGACAGTCGGGCACTGAAGCTTTCTTT.

This clone showed up just a few times. This chain joins TRBV6-5 and TRBJ1-1; TRBD1 aligns across 9 bases. V shed 5 bases and J 10 bases; nucleotides not matched to a gene: 2. The CDR3 sequence is 11 residues long. Germline CDR1 is MNHEY and CDR2 is SVGAGI. The CDR3 DNA reads TGTGCCAGCAGTACAGGGGGCGTAGCTTTCTTT. As protein: CASSTGGVAFF.

The table lists this clone with a few counts. The V call is TRBV5-1, the J call TRBJ2-4; 8 bases agree with TRBD2. This CDR3 comprises 14 residues. The germline gives CDR1 SGHRS, CDR2 YFSETQ. J was trimmed by 15 bases and V by 3 bases; bases with no gene match: 14. The CDR3 DNA sequence: TGCGCCAGCAGCTCCTCCGGGGGGGGGACCCTGGGGTACTTC. Translating gives CASSSSGGGTLGYF.

The chain couples TRBV11-3 to TRBJ2-1, with TRBD2 matching over 11 bases. The CDR3 runs to 16 residues. The ends lost 1 base at V and 7 bases at J; junction bases unmatched: 6. Germline CDR1 reads SGHNT; CDR2 reads YENEEA. The CDR3 sequence: CASSLGGTSGRNEQFF. DNA of the CDR3: TGTGCCAGCAGCTTAGGAGGGACTAGCGGTCGGAATGAGCAGTTCTTC.

In this sample, this clone turned up a few times. CDR3 loop: CASRTSGTGAGELFF. The CDR3 nucleotides read TGTGCCAGCAGAACCTCAGGGACAGGTGCCGGGGAGCTGTTTTTT. V is TRBV28 and J is TRBJ2-2, with 8 positions matching TRBD1. This CDR3 contains 15 residues. The germline V gene has CDR1 MDHEN and CDR2 SYDVKM. With V trimmed by 6 bases and J by 6 bases, 9 bases remained unmatched.